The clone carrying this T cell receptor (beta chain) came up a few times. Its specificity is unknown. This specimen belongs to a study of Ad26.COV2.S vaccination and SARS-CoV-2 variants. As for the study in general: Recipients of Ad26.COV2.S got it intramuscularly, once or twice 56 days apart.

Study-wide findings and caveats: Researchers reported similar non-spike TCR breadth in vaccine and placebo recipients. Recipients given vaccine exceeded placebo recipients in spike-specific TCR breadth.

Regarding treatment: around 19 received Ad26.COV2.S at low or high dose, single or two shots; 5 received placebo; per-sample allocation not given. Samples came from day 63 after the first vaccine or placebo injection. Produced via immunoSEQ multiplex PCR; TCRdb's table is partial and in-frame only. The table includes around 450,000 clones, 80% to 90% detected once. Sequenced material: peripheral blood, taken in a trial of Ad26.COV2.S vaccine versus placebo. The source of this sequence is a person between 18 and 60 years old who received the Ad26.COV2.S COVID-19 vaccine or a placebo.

The CDR3 is CASSLRDSYNSPLHF. As DNA, the CDR3 is TGTGCCAGCAGTTTGCGGGACAGCTATAATTCACCCCTCCACTTT. V and J are TRBV28 and TRBJ1-6, with 7 bases aligning to TRBD1. The CDR3 sequence is 15 residues long. Germline-derived CDR1 and CDR2 are MDHEN and SYDVKM. J lost 3 bases, V lost 3 bases, and 2 bases had no gene match.